This T cell receptor beta chain is drawn from a study of cytotoxic CD8 clonotypes in ibrutinib-treated CLL. For the study at large: The patient breakdown showed more than 9 relapsed/refractory and under 16 treatment-naive cases, with fewer than 18 IGHV unmutated. Partial response occurred in 24 patients and complete response in 2; at median about 70 months, around 14 remained remitted and approximately twelve progressed.

A few counts support this clone. Sequenced by immunoSEQ multiplex PCR; TCRdb stores in-frame clones only, minus some. Of approximately 190,000 clones in the sample, 79% were seen once. The clonotype originates from a human donor with chronic lymphocytic leukemia. The sequences come from PBMCs, collected after 12 months of ibrutinib treatment.

This CDR3 reads CAWSPRSVGGYTF. The CDR3 bases are TGTGCCTGGAGTCCCCGTTCGGTGGGGGGCTACACCTTC. This rearrangement joins TRBV30 to TRBJ1-2, with D unresolved. Germline lookup yields CDR1 GTSNPN and CDR2 SVGIG (reference sequence). This CDR3 comprises 13 residues. V lost 2 bases and J lost 8, with 15 bases in between.